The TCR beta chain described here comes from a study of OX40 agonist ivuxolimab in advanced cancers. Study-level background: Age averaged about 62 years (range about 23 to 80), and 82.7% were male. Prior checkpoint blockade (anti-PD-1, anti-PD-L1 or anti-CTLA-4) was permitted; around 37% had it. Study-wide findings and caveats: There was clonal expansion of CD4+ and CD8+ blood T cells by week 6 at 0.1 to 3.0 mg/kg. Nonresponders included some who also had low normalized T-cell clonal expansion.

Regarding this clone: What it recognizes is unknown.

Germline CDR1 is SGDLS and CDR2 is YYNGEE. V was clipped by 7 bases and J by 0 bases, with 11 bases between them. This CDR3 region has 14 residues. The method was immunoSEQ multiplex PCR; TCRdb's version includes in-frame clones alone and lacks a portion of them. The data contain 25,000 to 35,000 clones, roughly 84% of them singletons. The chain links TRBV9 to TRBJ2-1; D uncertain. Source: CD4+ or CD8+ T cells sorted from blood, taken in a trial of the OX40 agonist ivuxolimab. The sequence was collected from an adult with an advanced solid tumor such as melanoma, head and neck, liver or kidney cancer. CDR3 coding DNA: TGTGCCAGCGGAGTTTCGACCTCCTACAATGAGCAGTTCTTC. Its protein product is CASGVSTSYNEQFF. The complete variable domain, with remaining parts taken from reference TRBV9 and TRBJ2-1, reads DSGVTQTPKHLITATGQRVTLRCSPRSGDLSVYWYQQSLDQGLQFLIQYYNGEERAKGNILERFSAQQFPDLHSELNLSSLELGDSALYFCASGVSTSYNEQFFGPGTRLTVL.